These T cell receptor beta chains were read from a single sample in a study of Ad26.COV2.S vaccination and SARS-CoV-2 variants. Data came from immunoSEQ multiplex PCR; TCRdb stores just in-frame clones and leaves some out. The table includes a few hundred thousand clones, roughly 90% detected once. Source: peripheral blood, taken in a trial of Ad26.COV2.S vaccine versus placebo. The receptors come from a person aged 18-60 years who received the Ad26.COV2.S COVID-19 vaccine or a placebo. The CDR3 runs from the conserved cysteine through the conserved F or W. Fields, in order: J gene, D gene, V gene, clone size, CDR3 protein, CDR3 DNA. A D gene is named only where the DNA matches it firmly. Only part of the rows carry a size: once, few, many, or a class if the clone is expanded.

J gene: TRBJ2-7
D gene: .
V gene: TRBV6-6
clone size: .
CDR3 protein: CASSYSLGWEQYF
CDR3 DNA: TGTGCCAGCAGTTACTCATTAGGATGGGAGCAGTACTTC

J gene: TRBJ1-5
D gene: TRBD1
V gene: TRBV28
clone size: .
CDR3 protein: CASSSPRTGVQPQHF
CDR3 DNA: TGTGCCAGCAGTTCCCCGAGGACAGGGGTGCAGCCCCAGCATTTT

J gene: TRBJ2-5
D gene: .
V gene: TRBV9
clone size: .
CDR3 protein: CASSVEAYQETQYF
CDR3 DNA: TGTGCCAGCAGCGTAGAGGCTTACCAAGAGACCCAGTACTTC

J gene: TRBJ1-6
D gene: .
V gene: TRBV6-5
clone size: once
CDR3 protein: CASSYAGSSPLHF
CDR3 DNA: TGTGCCAGCAGTTACGCCGGGAGTTCACCCCTCCACTTT

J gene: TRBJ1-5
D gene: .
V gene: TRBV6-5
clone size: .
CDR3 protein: CASDHRSNQPQHF
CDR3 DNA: TGTGCCAGCGATCACAGAAGCAATCAGCCCCAGCATTTT

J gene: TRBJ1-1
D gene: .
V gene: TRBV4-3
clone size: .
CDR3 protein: CASSQDRSGPEAFF
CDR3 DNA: TGCGCCAGCAGCCAAGATCGATCTGGGCCTGAAGCTTTCTTT

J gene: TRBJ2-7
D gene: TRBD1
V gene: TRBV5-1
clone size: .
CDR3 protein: CASSLAPGQGPHEQYF
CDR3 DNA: TGCGCCAGCAGCTTGGCCCCGGGACAGGGCCCACACGAGCAGTACTTC

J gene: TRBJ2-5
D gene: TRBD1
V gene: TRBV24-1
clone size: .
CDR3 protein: CATSTGAGGETQYF
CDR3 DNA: TGTGCCACCAGCACAGGGGCCGGCGGGGAGACCCAGTACTTC

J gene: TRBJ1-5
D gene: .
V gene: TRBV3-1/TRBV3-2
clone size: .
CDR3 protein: CASSLGRDQPQHF
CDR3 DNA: TGTGCCAGCAGCCTGGGTCGGGATCAGCCCCAGCATTTT

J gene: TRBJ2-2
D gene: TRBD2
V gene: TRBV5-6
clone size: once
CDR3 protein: CASTRWGTGLTGELFF
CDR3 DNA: TGTGCCAGCACCAGGTGGGGTACGGGACTAACCGGGGAGCTGTTTTTT

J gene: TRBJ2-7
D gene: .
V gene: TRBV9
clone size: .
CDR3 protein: CASSADNSYEQYF
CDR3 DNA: TGTGCCAGCAGCGCGGACAACTCCTACGAGCAGTACTTC

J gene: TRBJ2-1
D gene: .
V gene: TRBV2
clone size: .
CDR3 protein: CASTGGRGGYNEQFF
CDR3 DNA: TGTGCCAGCACCGGGGGTAGGGGTGGCTACAATGAGCAGTTCTTC

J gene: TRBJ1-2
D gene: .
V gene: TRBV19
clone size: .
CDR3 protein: CASSISSVYGYTF
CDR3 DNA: TGTGCCAGTAGTATTTCCTCAGTCTATGGCTACACCTTC

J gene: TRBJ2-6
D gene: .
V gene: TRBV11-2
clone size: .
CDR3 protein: CASSLVALSGANVLTF
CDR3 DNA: TGTGCCAGCAGCTTAGTAGCGCTCTCTGGGGCCAACGTCCTGACTTTC

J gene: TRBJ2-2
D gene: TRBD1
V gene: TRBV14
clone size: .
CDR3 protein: CASSRIDRVYAGELFF
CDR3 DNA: TGTGCCAGCTCCCGAATTGACAGGGTTTACGCCGGGGAGCTGTTTTTT

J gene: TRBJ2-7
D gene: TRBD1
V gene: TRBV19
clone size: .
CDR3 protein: CASSMATGTALSYEQYF
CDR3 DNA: TGTGCCAGTAGTATGGCCACCGGGACAGCGCTATCCTACGAGCAGTACTTC

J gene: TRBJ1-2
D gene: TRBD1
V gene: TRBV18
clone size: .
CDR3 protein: CASSEITGASYGYTF
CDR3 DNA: TGTGCCAGCTCCGAGATTACAGGGGCGAGCTATGGCTACACCTTC

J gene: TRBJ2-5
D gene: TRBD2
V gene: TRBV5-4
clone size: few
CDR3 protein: CASSRGLLETQYF
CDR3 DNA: TGTGCCAGCAGCAGGGGACTACTAGAGACCCAGTACTTC

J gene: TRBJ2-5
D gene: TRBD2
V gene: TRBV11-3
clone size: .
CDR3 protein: CASSLAGVSVETQYF
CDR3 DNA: TGTGCCAGCAGTTTAGCGGGAGTCAGCGTAGAGACCCAGTACTTC

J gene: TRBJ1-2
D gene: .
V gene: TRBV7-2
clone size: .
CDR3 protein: CASSLGGPGRVNYGYTF
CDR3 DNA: TGTGCCAGCAGCTTAGGGGGGCCGGGGCGGGTTAACTATGGCTACACCTTC

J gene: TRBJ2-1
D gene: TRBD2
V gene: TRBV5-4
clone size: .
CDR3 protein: CASSRLKREGLFEQFF
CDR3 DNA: TGTGCCAGCAGCCGGCTCAAGCGGGAGGGCCTTTTTGAGCAGTTCTTC

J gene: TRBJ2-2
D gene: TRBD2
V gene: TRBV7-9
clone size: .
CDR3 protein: CASSETSGRNTGELFF
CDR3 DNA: TGTGCCAGCAGCGAGACTAGCGGGAGGAACACCGGGGAGCTGTTTTTT

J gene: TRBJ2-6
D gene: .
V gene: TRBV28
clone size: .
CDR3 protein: CASSSTDGNSGANVLTF
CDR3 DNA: TGTGCCAGCAGTTCAACGGACGGAAACTCTGGGGCCAACGTCCTGACTTTC

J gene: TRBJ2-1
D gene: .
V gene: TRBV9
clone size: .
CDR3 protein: CASSVVVREFF
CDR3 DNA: TGTGCCAGCAGCGTAGTGGTAAGGGAGTTCTTC

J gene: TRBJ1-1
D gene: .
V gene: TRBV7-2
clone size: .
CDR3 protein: CASSLIGLRAEAFF
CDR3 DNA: TGTGCCAGCAGCTTAATCGGACTCCGCGCTGAAGCTTTCTTT

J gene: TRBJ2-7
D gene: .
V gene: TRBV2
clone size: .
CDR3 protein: CASSDSYEQYF
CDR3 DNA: TGTGCCAGCAGTGACTCCTACGAGCAGTACTTC

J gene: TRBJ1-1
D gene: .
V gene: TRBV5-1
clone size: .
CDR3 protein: CASSPPGSEAFF
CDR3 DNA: TGCGCCAGCAGCCCCCCTGGATCTGAAGCTTTCTTT

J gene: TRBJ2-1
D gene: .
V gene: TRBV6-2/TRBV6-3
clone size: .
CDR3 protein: CASSYEYNEQFF
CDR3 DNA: TGTGCCAGCAGTTACGAATACAATGAGCAGTTCTTC